This is a list of T cell receptor beta chains from one sample in a study of vaccination and CD4 T cells after COVID-19. Using its own MiXCR run on the PCR reads, TCRdb lists one record per CDR3 protein. Of roughly 15,000 distinct CDR3 sequences in the sample, roughly 50% were seen once. Their cognate antigens are unknown. The sample here was CD4+ T cells from blood, cultured in vitro, taken before SARS-CoV-2 vaccination. Receptors were obtained from a human donor who had recovered from COVID-19. Each CDR3 is given without its conserved first and last residue.

V: TRBV18; CDR3: ASSPGRAAETQY
V: TRBV7-5; CDR3: ISVSEARSEPAF
V: TRBV7-6; CDR3: ASSARDRGPGNTIY
V: TRBV6-1; CDR3: ASSARGGRDGYT
V: TRBV6-1; CDR3: ASSEGYSNQPQH
V: TRBV5-4; CDR3: ASRPGPQGNTDTQY
V: TRBV12-3/TRBV12-4; CDR3: ASNLRRATDTQY
V: TRBV6-1; CDR3: ASSPLGRPLSYEQY
V: TRBV5-5; CDR3: ASSLTGGAGTGELF
V: TRBV7-3; CDR3: ASSMSGQETQY
V: TRBV2; CDR3: AITVVGAF
V: TRBV7-2; CDR3: ASSPSATPYEQY
V: TRBV15; CDR3: ATSRDRHVAKPQH
V: TRBV30; CDR3: AWTSRVGRLYGYT
V: TRBV6-2/TRBV6-3; CDR3: ASSYSGVGRYGYT
V: TRBV6-1; CDR3: ASSGLLTEAF
V: TRBV27; CDR3: ASGGGSFYGYT
V: TRBV7-2; CDR3: ASSLAARVVDEQY
V: TRBV2; CDR3: ASSVQETQY
V: TRBV20-1; CDR3: SARRYNEQF
V: TRBV7-2; CDR3: ASSLDGPDTQY
V: TRBV28; CDR3: ASRPTGGTGIYEQY
V: TRBV24-1; CDR3: ATSATRGTGYT
V: TRBV27; CDR3: ASREQGANYGYT
V: TRBV6-1; CDR3: ASSPDRDLNTEAF
V: TRBV6-1; CDR3: ASRLGTGADTQY
V: TRBV27; CDR3: ASSPGTVPSQQY
V: TRBV7-2; CDR3: ASSLGLAGEGTYEQY
V: TRBV19; CDR3: ASSIKGGEQF
V: TRBV27; CDR3: ATPPRPPSDTQY
V: TRBV28; CDR3: ASSLGQGDTQPQH
V: TRBV11-3; CDR3: ASSSRLAGGEQY
V: TRBV15; CDR3: ATSTRQTERPQH
V: TRBV5-6; CDR3: ASSRTGEANYGYT
V: TRBV27; CDR3: ASTEVGTWNSPLH
V: TRBV11-3; CDR3: ASSGSGTDYGYT
V: TRBV11-1; CDR3: ASSQSRSAEAF
V: TRBV6-1; CDR3: ASSGGTVGNTIY
V: TRBV7-9; CDR3: ASSLAAWDTEAF